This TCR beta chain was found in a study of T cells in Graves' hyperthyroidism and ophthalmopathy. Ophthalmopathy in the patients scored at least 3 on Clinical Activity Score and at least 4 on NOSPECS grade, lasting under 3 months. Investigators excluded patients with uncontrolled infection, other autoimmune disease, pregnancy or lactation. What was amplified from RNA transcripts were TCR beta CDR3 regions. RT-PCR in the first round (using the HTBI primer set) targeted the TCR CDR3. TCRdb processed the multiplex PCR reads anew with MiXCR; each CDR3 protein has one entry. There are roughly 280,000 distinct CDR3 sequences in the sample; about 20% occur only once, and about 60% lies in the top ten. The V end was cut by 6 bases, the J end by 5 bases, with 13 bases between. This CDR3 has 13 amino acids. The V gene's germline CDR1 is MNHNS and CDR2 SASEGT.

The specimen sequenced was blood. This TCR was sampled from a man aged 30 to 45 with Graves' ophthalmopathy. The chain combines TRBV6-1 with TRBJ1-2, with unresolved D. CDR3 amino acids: CASREGLSYGYTF. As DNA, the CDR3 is TGTGCCAGCAGGGAGGGTCTCTCTTATGGCTACACCTTC.